The 3 T cell receptor beta chains below all came from one sample that was sequenced in a study of T cell responses to AZD1222 COVID-19 vaccine. Method: immunoSEQ multiplex PCR; TCRdb's copy keeps in-frame clones and lacks some. The sample lists some 120,000 clones; about 89% were seen once. The sample here was peripheral blood, taken on day 0 of AZD1222 vaccination. These receptors came from an adult in good health.

The J gene is TRBJ1-2, the V gene TRBV7-2; D not resolved. V lost 1 base and J lost 4, with 10 bases in between. The CDR3 sequence is 14 residues long. In germline, CDR1 is SGHTA, CDR2 FQGNSA. The CDR3 loop reads CASSLEGVGYGYTF. Here the CDR3 DNA reads TGTGCCAGCAGCTTAGAGGGCGTCGGCTATGGCTACACCTTC. The complete variable domain, with remaining parts taken from reference TRBV7-2 and TRBJ1-2, reads GAGVSQSPSNKVTEKGKDVELRCDPISGHTALYWYRQSLGQGLEFLIYFQGNSAPDKSGLPSDRFSAERTGGSVSTLTIQRTQQEDSAVYLCASSLEGVGYGYTFGSGTRLTVV.

The chain uses TRBV12-3 or TRBV12-4 and TRBJ1-6; D is ambiguous. Trimming pared 4 bases from V and 9 bases from J, leaving 7 bases between. This CDR3 contains 12 residues. CDR3 in amino acids: CASSSNRSPLHF. CDR3 nucleotide sequence: TGTGCCAGCAGTTCCAACCGTTCACCCCTCCACTTT.

The rearrangement uses TRBV5-1 and TRBJ1-2; tentative D call: TRBD1 (5 bases). The germline gives CDR1 SGHRS, CDR2 YFSETQ. The CDR3 length is 14 residues. V was cut by 4 bases and J by 4 bases, with 14 bases left in between. The CDR3 sequence: CASSQTSQGYGYTF. Here the CDR3 DNA reads TGCGCCAGCAGCCAGACATCTCAGGGCTATGGCTACACCTTC.